The 15 T cell receptor beta chains in this list originate from one sample, sequenced in a study of shared clonotypes between healthy human individuals. Some clones are missing from TCRdb's copy, which holds only in-frame ones; the method was immunoSEQ multiplex PCR. The data show hundreds of thousands of clones, about 96% seen once. Only CD45RO-negative cells positively selected for CCR7 counted as naive CD8 cells, so terminally differentiated effector memory CD45RA+ cells were excluded. Sequencing was carried out using naive CD8+ T cells sorted from blood. The origin of the receptors is a woman under 40 in good health.

V usage is TRBV28 and J usage is TRBJ2-7; possible D gene TRBD2, 5 bases. V dropped 6 bases and J dropped 0 bases, with 12 bases sitting between them. Per the germline V gene, CDR1 is MDHEN and CDR2 is SYDVKM. This CDR3 is 14 amino acids long. The CDR3 sequence is CASRFRGSSYEQYF. The CDR3 DNA reads as TGTGCCAGCAGATTTCGGGGTAGCTCCTACGAGCAGTACTTC.

This sequence joins TRBV27 and TRBJ2-5, with 11 bases identical to TRBD2. CDR1 MNHEY and CDR2 SMNVEV come from the germline V gene (reference sequence). The V gene end was trimmed by 2 bases and the J gene end by 5 bases; junction bases not matched to a gene: 4. This CDR3 has 15 residues. The DNA for the CDR3 is TGTGCCAGCAGTTTAGGGACTAGCGGTACGGAGACCCAGTACTTC. This sequence encodes CASSLGTSGTETQYF.

As DNA, the CDR3 is TGTGCCAGCAGCTCCATGACAGGGGGGCCGGAGACCCAGTACTTC. Its translation is CASSSMTGGPETQYF. The chain has TRBV5-6 and TRBJ2-5, with 9 positions matching TRBD1. With 3 bases clipped from V and 5 bases from J, the junction kept 8 bases outside the gene matches. The CDR3 covers 15 residues. Germline CDR1 SGHDT, CDR2 YYEEEE.

The chain carries TRBV2 and TRBJ2-7, with 7 bases that match TRBD1. Germline trimming cut 4 bases from V and 2 bases from J; bases unmatched to any gene: 8. The CDR3 is 15 residues long. From germline, CDR1 is SNHLY and CDR2 FYNNEI. In nucleotides, the CDR3 is TGTGCCAGCAGTGTGTCACAGGGGCGAACCTACGAGCAGTACTTC. It is translated as CASSVSQGRTYEQYF.

The chain recombines TRBV28 with TRBJ2-1; the match to TRBD2 covers 7 bases. The junction had 11 bases not matched to a gene; V was cut back by 5 bases and J by 1 base. The CDR3 is 17 residues long. Germline V gene sequence: CDR1 MDHEN, CDR2 SYDVKM. The CDR3 DNA reads as TGTGCCAGCAGTCACCCGAGGGAGGGCGGATCCTACAATGAGCAGTTCTTC. It codes for CASSHPREGGSYNEQFF.

This clone was detected once. The chain carries TRBV29-1 and TRBJ2-7; TRBD2 is a possible D gene (5 bases). The V gene lost 2 bases and the J gene lost 4 bases, with 21 bases spanning the gap. CDR1 and CDR2 (germline): SQVTM, ANQGSEA. The CDR3 has 16 residues. The CDR3 DNA reads TGCAGCGTTGAATGGGAGAGAGAGGGTAAGGGTTACGAGCAGTACTTC. Protein sequence: CSVEWEREGKGYEQYF.

The chain couples TRBV9 to TRBJ1-1; D is unclear. The V gene lost 4 bases and the J gene lost 5 bases, with 12 bases spanning the gap. CDR1 is SGDLS and CDR2 is YYNGEE in the germline V gene. CDR3 length: 13 amino acids. CDR3 sequence reads: CASSSRTGTEAFF. The CDR3 region has the DNA TGTGCCAGCAGCTCTCGGACCGGAACTGAAGCTTTCTTT.

This chain connects TRBV2 to TRBJ2-6; the D gene could be TRBD1 or TRBD2 (5 bases each). V was pared by 4 bases and J by 4 bases, with 8 bases between. Germline values: CDR1 SNHLY, CDR2 FYNNEI. This CDR3 is 14 amino acids long. CDR3 nucleotides: TGTGCCAGCAGTGGGGGGTCCGGGGCCAACGTCCTGACTTTC. This codes for CASSGGSGANVLTF.

The chain employs TRBV28 and TRBJ2-6, with a tentative D call TRBD1 (6 bases). This CDR3 is built from 15 residues. V lost 6 bases to trimming and J lost 1 base, with 10 bases between them. The V gene's germline CDR1 is MDHEN and CDR2 SYDVKM. Here the CDR3 reads CASRIRGSGANVLTF. CDR3 sequence (DNA): TGTGCCAGCAGGATCAGGGGTTCTGGGGCCAACGTCCTGACTTTC. The whole variable domain, remainder taken from reference TRBV28 and TRBJ2-6, is DVKVTQSSRYLVKRTGEKVFLECVQDMDHENMFWYRQDPGLGLRLIYFSYDVKMKEKGDIPEGYSVSREKKERFSLILESASTNQTSMYLCASRIRGSGANVLTFGAGSRLTVL.

CDR3 nucleotides: TGTGCCAGCAGCTCCCGGACTAGCGGGAGAAAAGAGACCCAGTACTTC. This codes for CASSSRTSGRKETQYF. This chain joins TRBV7-9 and TRBJ2-5; 13 nucleotides agree with TRBD2. The CDR3 contains 16 residues. Germline loops: CDR1 SEHNR, CDR2 FQNEAQ (reference sequence). V shed 4 bases, J shed 3 bases, and the junction held 5 bases outside the gene matches.

V gene TRBV28 combines with J gene TRBJ2-3, with D possibly being TRBD1 or TRBD2 (5 bases each). Between the trimmed V and J ends, which lost 5 bases and 4 bases, there was a span of 13 bases. Germline assignment: CDR1 MDHEN and CDR2 SYDVKM. This CDR3 region has 14 residues. The CDR3 here is CASSEGLLPDTQYF. As DNA, the CDR3 is TGTGCCAGCAGTGAGGGGCTACTCCCAGATACGCAGTATTTT.

The V gene is TRBV27, the J gene TRBJ2-7; tentative D call: TRBD2 (5 bases). CDR3 length equals 17 residues. V lost 3 bases and J 1 base, leaving 19 bases between the germline ends. Looked up from germline, CDR1 is MNHEY and CDR2 is SMNVEV (reference sequence). CDR3 nucleotide sequence: TGTGCCAGCAGTTTTCTCCTCCCTATAGCGCCTTCCTACGAGCAGTACTTC. Amino acids: CASSFLLPIAPSYEQYF.

This clone was seen a single time. The genes are TRBV5-8 and TRBJ2-3; D remains unclear. The CDR3 is 15 residues long. V was pared by 2 bases and J by 7 bases, with 17 bases between. In germline, CDR1 is SGHTS, CDR2 YDEGEE. The CDR3 sequence: CASSFGASSPNTQYF. CDR3 DNA sequence: TGTGCCAGCAGCTTTGGAGCGAGCTCGCCCAATACGCAGTATTTT.

The chain uses TRBV30 and TRBJ1-6; D remains ambiguous. CDR3 length equals 10 residues. Germline CDR1 reads GTSNPN; CDR2 reads SVGIG (reference sequence). V was shortened by 3 bases and J by 14 bases, with 8 bases between the two germline ends. CDR3 DNA: TGTGCCTGGAGCGCCTCGGCCCTCCACTTT. It translates to CAWSASALHF.

The J gene is TRBJ1-5, the V gene TRBV19, with a possible D match to TRBD1 (6 bases). CDR1 LNHDA and CDR2 SQIVND come from the germline V gene (reference sequence). CDR3 length: 13 amino acids. V was clipped by 6 bases and J by 1 base, with 7 bases between them. The CDR3 sequence: CASRGHSNQPQHF. CDR3 nucleotides: TGTGCCAGTAGGGGACACAGCAATCAGCCCCAGCATTTT.